This T cell receptor (beta chain) was profiled in a study of blood T cell repertoires in COVID-19. On the study more broadly: Whether acute or convalescent, the COVID-19 samples came from the United States, Italy and Spain. PBMCs, B-cell-depleted T cells, or T cells were the source of the cDNA or gDNA that made up the material.

Under the authors' procedure: Researchers report that nucleated cell counts were estimated from reference gene primer amplification. Assay: immunoSEQ multiplex PCR; the TCRdb copy retains only in-frame clones and omits some. V and J calls and clone size follow that table, whereas D and trimming were derived from the DNA. This table holds about 80,000 clones, 70% to 90% found once. V shed 0 bases and J shed 3 bases, with 19 bases lying between them. The V gene's germline CDR1 is SGHDN and CDR2 FVKESK. The length of the CDR3 is 18 residues. Sequencing was carried out using peripheral blood. The J gene is TRBJ2-3, the V gene TRBV14; weak D call: TRBD2 (5 bases). The sequence derives from an elderly woman with acute or convalescent COVID-19. The CDR3: CASSQDLVVGVNTDTQYF. CDR3 sequence (DNA): TGTGCCAGCAGCCAAGATCTTGTGGTGGGAGTAAATACAGATACGCAGTATTTT.